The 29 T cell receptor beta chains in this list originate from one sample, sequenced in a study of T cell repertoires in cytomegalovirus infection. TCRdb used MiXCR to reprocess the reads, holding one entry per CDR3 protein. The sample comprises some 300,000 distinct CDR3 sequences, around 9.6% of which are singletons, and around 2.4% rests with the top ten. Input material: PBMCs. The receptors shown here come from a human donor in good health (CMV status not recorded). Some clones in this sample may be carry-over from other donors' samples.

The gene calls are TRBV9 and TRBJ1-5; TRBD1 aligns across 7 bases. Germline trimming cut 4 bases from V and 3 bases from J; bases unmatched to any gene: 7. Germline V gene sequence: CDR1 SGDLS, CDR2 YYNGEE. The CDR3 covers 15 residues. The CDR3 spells CASSPTGTVNQPQHF. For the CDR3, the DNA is TGTGCCAGCAGCCCCACCGGGACAGTCAATCAGCCCCAGCATTTT.

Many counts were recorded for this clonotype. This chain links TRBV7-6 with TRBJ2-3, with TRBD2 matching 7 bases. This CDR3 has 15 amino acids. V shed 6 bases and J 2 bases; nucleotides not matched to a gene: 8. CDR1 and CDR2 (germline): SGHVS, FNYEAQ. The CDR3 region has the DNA TGTGCCAGCAGATCCGGACTAGGCCTCACAGATACGCAGTATTTT. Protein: CASRSGLGLTDTQYF.

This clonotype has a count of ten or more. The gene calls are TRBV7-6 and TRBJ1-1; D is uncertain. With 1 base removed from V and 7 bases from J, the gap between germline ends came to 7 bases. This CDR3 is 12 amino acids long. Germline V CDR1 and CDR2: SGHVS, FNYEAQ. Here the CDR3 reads CASSLDTVEAFF. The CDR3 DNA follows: TGTGCCAGCAGCTTAGATACAGTTGAAGCTTTCTTT.

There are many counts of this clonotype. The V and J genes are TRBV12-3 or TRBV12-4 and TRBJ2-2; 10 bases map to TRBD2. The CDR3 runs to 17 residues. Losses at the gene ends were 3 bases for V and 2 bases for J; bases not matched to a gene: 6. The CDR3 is CASSFILAGENTGELFF. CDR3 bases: TGTGCCAGCAGTTTCATCCTAGCGGGGGAAAACACCGGGGAGCTGTTTTTT.

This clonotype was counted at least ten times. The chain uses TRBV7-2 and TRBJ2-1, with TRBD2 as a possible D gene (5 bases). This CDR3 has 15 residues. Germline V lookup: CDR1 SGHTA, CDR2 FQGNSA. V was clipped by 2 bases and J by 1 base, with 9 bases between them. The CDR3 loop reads CASSLLGASYNEQFF. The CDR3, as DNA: TGTGCCAGCAGCTTACTGGGAGCATCCTACAATGAGCAGTTCTTC.

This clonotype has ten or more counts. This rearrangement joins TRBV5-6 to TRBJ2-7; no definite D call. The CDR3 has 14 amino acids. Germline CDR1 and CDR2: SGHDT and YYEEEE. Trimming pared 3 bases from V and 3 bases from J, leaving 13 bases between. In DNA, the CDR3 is TGTGCCAGCAGCTGGGGAAGTGAGCGCTACGAGCAGTACTTC. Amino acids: CASSWGSERYEQYF.

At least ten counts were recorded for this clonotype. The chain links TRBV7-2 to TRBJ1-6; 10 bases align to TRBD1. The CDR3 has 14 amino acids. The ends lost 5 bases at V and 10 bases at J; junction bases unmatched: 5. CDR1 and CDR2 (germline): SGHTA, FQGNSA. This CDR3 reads CASSLGQGGSPLHF. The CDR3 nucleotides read TGTGCCAGCAGCCTCGGACAGGGGGGCTCACCCCTCCACTTT.

The CDR3 spells CSVEGTGGEYGYTF. CDR3 nucleotide sequence: TGCAGCGTTGAAGGAACAGGGGGAGAATATGGCTACACCTTC. V is TRBV29-1 and J is TRBJ1-2, with 8 positions matching TRBD1. The germline CDR1 and CDR2 sequences are SQVTM and ANQGSEA. CDR3 length: 14 residues. With V trimmed by 1 base and J by 5 bases, 6 bases remained unmatched.

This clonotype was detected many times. CDR3 sequence reads: CASSGQGIQPQHF. The CDR3 DNA follows: TGTGCCAGCAGCGGACAGGGGATTCAGCCCCAGCATTTT. The chain couples TRBV6-2 or TRBV6-3 to TRBJ1-5, with TRBD1 matching over 9 bases. Germline CDR1 reads MNHEY; CDR2 reads SVGEGT. With V trimmed by 6 bases and J by 6 bases, 3 bases remained unmatched. The CDR3 loop spans 13 amino acids.

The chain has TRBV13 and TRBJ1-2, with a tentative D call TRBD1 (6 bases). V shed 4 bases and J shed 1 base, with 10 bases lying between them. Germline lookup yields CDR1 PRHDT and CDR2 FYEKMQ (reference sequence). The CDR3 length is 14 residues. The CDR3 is CASSSGVLNYGYTF. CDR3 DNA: TGTGCCAGCAGCTCAGGGGTTCTTAACTATGGCTACACCTTC.

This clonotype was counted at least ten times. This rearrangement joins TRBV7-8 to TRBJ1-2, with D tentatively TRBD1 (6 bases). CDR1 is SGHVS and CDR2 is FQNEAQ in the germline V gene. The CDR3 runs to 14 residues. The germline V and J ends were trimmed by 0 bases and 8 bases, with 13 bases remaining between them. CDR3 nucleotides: TGTGCCAGCAGCTTAGCTATACAGGGAAGCGGCTACACCTTC. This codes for CASSLAIQGSGYTF.

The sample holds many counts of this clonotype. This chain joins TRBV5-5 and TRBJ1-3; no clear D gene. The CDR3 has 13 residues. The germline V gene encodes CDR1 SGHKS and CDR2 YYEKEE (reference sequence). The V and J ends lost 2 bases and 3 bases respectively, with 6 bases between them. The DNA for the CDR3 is TGTGCCAGCAGCTTAGACGGTGGAAACACCATATATTTT. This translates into CASSLDGGNTIYF. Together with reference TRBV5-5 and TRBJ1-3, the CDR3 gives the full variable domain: DAGVTQSPTHLIKTRGQQVTLRCSPISGHKSVSWYQQVLGQGPQFIFQYYEKEERGRGNFPDRFSARQFPNYSSELNVNALLLGDSALYLCASSLDGGNTIYFGEGSWLTVV.

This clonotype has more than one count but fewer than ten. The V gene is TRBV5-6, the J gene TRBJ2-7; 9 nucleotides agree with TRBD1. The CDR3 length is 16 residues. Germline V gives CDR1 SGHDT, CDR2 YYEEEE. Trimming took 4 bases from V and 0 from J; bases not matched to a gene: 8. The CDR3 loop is CASSPGTGSSSYEQYV. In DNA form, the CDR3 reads TGTGCCAGCAGCCCAGGGACAGGGTCTAGCTCCTACGAGCAGTACGTC.

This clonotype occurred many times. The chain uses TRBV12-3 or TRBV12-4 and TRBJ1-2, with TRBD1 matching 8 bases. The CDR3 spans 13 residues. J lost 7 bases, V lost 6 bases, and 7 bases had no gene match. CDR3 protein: CASRVQGAVGYTF. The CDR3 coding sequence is TGTGCCAGCAGGGTCCAGGGGGCTGTTGGCTACACCTTC.

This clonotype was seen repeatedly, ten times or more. The chain's CDR3 is CASSPWGGGNTEAFF. The CDR3 coding sequence is TGTGCCAGCAGCCCGTGGGGAGGGGGGAACACTGAAGCTTTCTTT. The chain is built from TRBV7-9 and TRBJ1-1; weak D call: TRBD1 (6 bases). This CDR3 has 15 amino acids. Germline values: CDR1 SEHNR, CDR2 FQNEAQ (reference sequence). Trimming removed 5 bases from V and 1 base from J, with 14 bases in between.

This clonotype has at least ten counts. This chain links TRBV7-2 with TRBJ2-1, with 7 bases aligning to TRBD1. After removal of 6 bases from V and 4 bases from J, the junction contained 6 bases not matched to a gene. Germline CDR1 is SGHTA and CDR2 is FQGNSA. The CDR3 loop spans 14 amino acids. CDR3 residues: CASSPGQIYNEQFF. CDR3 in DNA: TGTGCCAGCAGTCCGGGACAGATTTACAATGAGCAGTTCTTC.

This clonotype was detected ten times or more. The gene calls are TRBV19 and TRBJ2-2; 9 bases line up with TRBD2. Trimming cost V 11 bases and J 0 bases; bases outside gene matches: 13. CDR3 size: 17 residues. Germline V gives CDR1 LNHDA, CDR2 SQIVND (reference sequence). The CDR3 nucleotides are TGTGCCCCCGTAGTTAGAGCGGGGGGCGCGAACACCGGGGAGCTGTTTTTT. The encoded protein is CAPVVRAGGANTGELFF.

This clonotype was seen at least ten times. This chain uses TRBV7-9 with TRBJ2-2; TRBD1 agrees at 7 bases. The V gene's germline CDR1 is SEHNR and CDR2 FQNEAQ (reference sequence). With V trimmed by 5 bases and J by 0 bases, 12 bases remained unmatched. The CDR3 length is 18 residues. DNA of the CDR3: TGTGCCAGCAGCGCAGAACACCAGGGACAGACGAACACCGGGGAGCTGTTTTTT. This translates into CASSAEHQGQTNTGELFF.

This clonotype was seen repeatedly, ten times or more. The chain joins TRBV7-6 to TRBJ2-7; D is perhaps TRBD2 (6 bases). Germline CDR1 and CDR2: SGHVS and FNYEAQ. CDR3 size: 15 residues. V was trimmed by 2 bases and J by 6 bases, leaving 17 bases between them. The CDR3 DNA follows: TGTGCCAGCAGCTTATCGCTCACGGACGGGAGCGAGCAGTACGTC. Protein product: CASSLSLTDGSEQYV.

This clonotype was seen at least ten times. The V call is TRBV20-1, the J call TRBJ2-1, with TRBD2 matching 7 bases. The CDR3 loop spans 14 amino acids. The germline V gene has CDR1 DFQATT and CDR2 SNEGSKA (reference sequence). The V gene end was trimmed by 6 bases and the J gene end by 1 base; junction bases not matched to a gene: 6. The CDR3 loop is CSARRGGSYNEQFF. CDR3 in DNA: TGCAGTGCCAGGCGGGGAGGGTCCTACAATGAGCAGTTCTTC.

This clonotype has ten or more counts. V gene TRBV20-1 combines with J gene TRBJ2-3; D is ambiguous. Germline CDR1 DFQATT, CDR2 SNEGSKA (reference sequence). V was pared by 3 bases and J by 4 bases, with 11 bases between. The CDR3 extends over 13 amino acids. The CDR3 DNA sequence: TGCAGTGCTAGGATAGACGCGTCAGATACGCAGTATTTT. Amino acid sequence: CSARIDASDTQYF.

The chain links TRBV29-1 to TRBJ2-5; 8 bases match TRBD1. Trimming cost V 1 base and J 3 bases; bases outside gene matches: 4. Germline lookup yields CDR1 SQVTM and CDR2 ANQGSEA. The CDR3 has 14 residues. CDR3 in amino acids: CSVEGGQGKETQYF. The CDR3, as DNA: TGCAGCGTTGAAGGCGGACAGGGAAAAGAGACCCAGTACTTC.

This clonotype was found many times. The CDR3 is CASGRTAVGYGYTF. Written as DNA, the CDR3 is TGTGCCAGCGGAAGGACAGCCGTCGGCTATGGCTACACCTTC. The chain employs TRBV28 and TRBJ1-2, with D perhaps TRBD1 (6 bases). Germline CDR1 is MDHEN and CDR2 is SYDVKM. The CDR3 covers 14 residues. Trimming removed 8 bases at V and 4 bases at J, with 17 bases between.

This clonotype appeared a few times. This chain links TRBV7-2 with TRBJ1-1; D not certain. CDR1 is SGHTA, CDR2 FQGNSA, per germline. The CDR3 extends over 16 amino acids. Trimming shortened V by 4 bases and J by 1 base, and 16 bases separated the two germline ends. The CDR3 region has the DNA TGTGCCAGCAGCTCTACCCTGGGCCGAAAGAACACTGAAGCTTTCTTT. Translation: CASSSTLGRKNTEAFF. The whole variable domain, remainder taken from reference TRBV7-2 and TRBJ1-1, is GAGVSQSPSNKVTEKGKDVELRCDPISGHTALYWYRQSLGQGLEFLIYFQGNSAPDKSGLPSDRFSAERTGGSVSTLTIQRTQQEDSAVYLCASSSTLGRKNTEAFFGQGTRLTVV.

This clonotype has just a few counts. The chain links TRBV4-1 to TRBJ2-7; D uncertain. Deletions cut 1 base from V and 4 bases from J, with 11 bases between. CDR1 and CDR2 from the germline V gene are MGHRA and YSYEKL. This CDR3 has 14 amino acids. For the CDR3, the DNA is TGCGCCAGCAGCCAAGCGACCGCTGGATACGAGCAGTACTTC. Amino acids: CASSQATAGYEQYF.

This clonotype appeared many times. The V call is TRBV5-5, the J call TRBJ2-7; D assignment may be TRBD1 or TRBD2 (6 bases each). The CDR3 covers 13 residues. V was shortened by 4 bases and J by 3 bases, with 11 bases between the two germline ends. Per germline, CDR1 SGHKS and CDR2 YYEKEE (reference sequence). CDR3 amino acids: CASSTGANYEQYF. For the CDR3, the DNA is TGTGCCAGCAGCACGGGGGCGAACTACGAGCAGTACTTC. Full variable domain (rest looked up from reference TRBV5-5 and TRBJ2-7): DAGVTQSPTHLIKTRGQQVTLRCSPISGHKSVSWYQQVLGQGPQFIFQYYEKEERGRGNFPDRFSARQFPNYSSELNVNALLLGDSALYLCASSTGANYEQYFGPGTRLTVT.

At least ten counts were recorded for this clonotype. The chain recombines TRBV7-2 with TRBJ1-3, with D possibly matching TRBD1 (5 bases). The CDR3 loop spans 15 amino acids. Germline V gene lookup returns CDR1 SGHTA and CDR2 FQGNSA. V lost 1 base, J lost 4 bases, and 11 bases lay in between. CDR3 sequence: CASSLGPGGGNTIYF. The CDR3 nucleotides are TGTGCCAGCAGCTTAGGTCCGGGGGGGGGAAACACCATATATTTT.

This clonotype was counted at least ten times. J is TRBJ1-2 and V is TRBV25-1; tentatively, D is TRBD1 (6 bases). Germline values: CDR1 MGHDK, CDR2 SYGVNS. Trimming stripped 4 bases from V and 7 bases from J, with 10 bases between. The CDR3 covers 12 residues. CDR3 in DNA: TGTGCCAGCAGTGTACAGGGTGGTGGCTACACCTTC. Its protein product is CASSVQGGGYTF.

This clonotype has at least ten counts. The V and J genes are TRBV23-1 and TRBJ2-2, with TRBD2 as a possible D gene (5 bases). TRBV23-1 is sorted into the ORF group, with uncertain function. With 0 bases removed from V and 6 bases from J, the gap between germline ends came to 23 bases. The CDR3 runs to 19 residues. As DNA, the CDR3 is TGCGCCAGCAGTCAATCTCAAGTCGGGCAGGACTCTTACCCCGGGGAGCTGTTTTTT. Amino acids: CASSQSQVGQDSYPGELFF.